A selection of T cell receptor beta chains follows, all from one sample in a study of blood T cells in healthy people across ages. Via MiXCR, TCRdb re-called the 5' RACE reads, giving one row per CDR3 protein. The table records approximately 770,000 distinct CDR3 sequences, more than 45% of them present only once. The source material was blood. The source is a young man in good health. Both conserved end residues are part of each CDR3. The D gene is left open where the match is weak.

CDR3aa: CASSVASRGRETQYF; v_gene: TRBV9; d_gene: NA
CDR3aa: CSARTTVDEQYF; v_gene: TRBV20-1; d_gene: NA
CDR3aa: CASSRPGQSNSGANVLTF; v_gene: TRBV3-1; d_gene: NA
CDR3aa: CASSQTGLAERSRYF; v_gene: TRBV7-2; d_gene: TRBD2
CDR3aa: CSGDRGRNEQFF; v_gene: TRBV20-1; d_gene: TRBD1
CDR3aa: CASSLVSTGYGYTF; v_gene: TRBV5-6; d_gene: NA
CDR3aa: CASSQGQGEEGYTF; v_gene: TRBV4-1; d_gene: TRBD1
CDR3aa: CASAKVGGRGDTQYF; v_gene: TRBV12-3/TRBV12-4; d_gene: NA
CDR3aa: CSAVQGASQPQHF; v_gene: TRBV20-1; d_gene: TRBD1
CDR3aa: CSAQRQPSLPDTQYF; v_gene: TRBV20-1; d_gene: NA
CDR3aa: CASSSTQAPLVYGYTF; v_gene: TRBV7-9; d_gene: NA
CDR3aa: CASTPSGMRRETQYF; v_gene: TRBV6-2/TRBV6-3; d_gene: TRBD2
CDR3aa: CASSVGNWKKLFF; v_gene: TRBV25-1; d_gene: NA
CDR3aa: CASSQVGGSIDIQYF; v_gene: TRBV3-1; d_gene: NA
CDR3aa: CASSWLGREQYF; v_gene: TRBV11-2; d_gene: NA
CDR3aa: CASSDSSTGELFF; v_gene: TRBV6-4; d_gene: NA
CDR3aa: CASSDQLLYEQYF; v_gene: TRBV6-1; d_gene: NA
CDR3aa: CSAPRPERQFF; v_gene: TRBV20-1; d_gene: NA
CDR3aa: CASSADQGAPETQYF; v_gene: TRBV25-1; d_gene: TRBD1
CDR3aa: CSVVVRPQNYGYTF; v_gene: TRBV29-1; d_gene: NA
CDR3aa: CANSYLRTVWGYEQYF; v_gene: TRBV28; d_gene: NA
CDR3aa: CASSYGEGQTDTQYF; v_gene: TRBV27; d_gene: TRBD2
CDR3aa: CASSVGSELGEQFF; v_gene: TRBV9; d_gene: NA
CDR3aa: CSAVQNEQYF; v_gene: TRBV20-1; d_gene: NA
CDR3aa: CASSRISYNEQFF; v_gene: TRBV11-1; d_gene: NA
CDR3aa: CASSQGAGTQETQYF; v_gene: TRBV3-1; d_gene: NA
CDR3aa: CSFRTDSYNEQFF; v_gene: TRBV20-1; d_gene: NA
CDR3aa: CASSEFFSGSGDEQFF; v_gene: TRBV25-1; d_gene: TRBD2
CDR3aa: CASSLVRTTGETQYF; v_gene: TRBV7-9; d_gene: NA
CDR3aa: CASSPLAGMGNNEQFF; v_gene: TRBV7-6; d_gene: TRBD2
CDR3aa: CSARASEGATDTQYF; v_gene: TRBV20-1; d_gene: NA
CDR3aa: CASRRGGTSYEQYF; v_gene: TRBV6-1; d_gene: TRBD2
CDR3aa: CAISEYREANYGCTF; v_gene: TRBV10-3; d_gene: NA
CDR3aa: CASSQDDSYGYTF; v_gene: TRBV4-2; d_gene: NA
CDR3aa: CASSLGRVSNQPQHF; v_gene: TRBV5-6; d_gene: NA
CDR3aa: CATTDSETQYF; v_gene: TRBV6-6; d_gene: NA
CDR3aa: CASNRLAELYNEQFF; v_gene: TRBV5-1; d_gene: TRBD2
CDR3aa: CSAPGGVRTEAFF; v_gene: TRBV20-1; d_gene: TRBD1
CDR3aa: CASSVGDRVDEQYF; v_gene: TRBV9; d_gene: TRBD1
CDR3aa: CASSQARGDQPQHF; v_gene: TRBV3-1; d_gene: NA
CDR3aa: CASSSSTSLYGYTF; v_gene: TRBV11-2; d_gene: NA
CDR3aa: CASSVGVGGTNYGYTF; v_gene: TRBV9; d_gene: NA
CDR3aa: CASSRTTGATNTGELFF; v_gene: TRBV6-4; d_gene: TRBD1
CDR3aa: CASNRGGGGEQFF; v_gene: TRBV28; d_gene: TRBD2
CDR3aa: CASNGLRGVEQFF; v_gene: TRBV2; d_gene: NA
CDR3aa: CSATPGANYGYTF; v_gene: TRBV20-1; d_gene: NA
CDR3aa: CSVEGTDSGANVLTF; v_gene: TRBV29-1; d_gene: NA
CDR3aa: CASRTGAGANVLTF; v_gene: TRBV6-5; d_gene: TRBD1
CDR3aa: CASSDREIQHF; v_gene: TRBV6-2/TRBV6-3; d_gene: TRBD1
CDR3aa: CSARDWGQQGYTF; v_gene: TRBV20-1; d_gene: TRBD1
CDR3aa: CSAIGGAGGETQFF; v_gene: TRBV20-1; d_gene: NA
CDR3aa: CATISGLSSGANVLTF; v_gene: TRBV10-3; d_gene: NA
CDR3aa: CASGRQLAGATDTQYF; v_gene: TRBV6-2/TRBV6-3; d_gene: TRBD2
CDR3aa: CASSLGVVGNTEAFF; v_gene: TRBV7-2; d_gene: NA